This T cell receptor (beta chain) was sequenced for a study of chronic HIV infection and antiretroviral therapy. Germline values: CDR1 DFQATT, CDR2 SNEGSKA (reference sequence). The V and J ends lost 4 bases and 2 bases respectively, with 11 bases between them. This CDR3 contains 14 residues. TCRdb passed the 5' RACE reads through MiXCR, listing each CDR3 protein once. The repertoire holds about 48,000 distinct CDR3 sequences, with roughly 19% as singletons. The receptor was derived from an adult who had HIV and had not received antiretroviral therapy, or was an uninfected healthy control (not recorded which). The sequencing input was peripheral blood. The chain links TRBV20-1 to TRBJ2-2, with D maybe TRBD2 (5 bases). The CDR3 region is CSAIRGHNTGELFF. The CDR3 nucleotides read TGCAGTGCTATCCGCGGGCATAACACCGGGGAGCTGTTTTTT.